Included here is one TCR beta chain sequence, with context. Its antigen is not known. TCRdb processed the 5' RACE reads again and assigns one entry to each CDR3 protein, with no DNA. The sample table sets out about 350,000 distinct CDR3 sequences. This entry comes from a study of monozygotic twins with inflammatory bowel disease. Findings and caveats of the study: Among twins, concordant and discordant pairs did not differ in repertoire similarity, possibly from limited power.

The CDR3 length is 16 residues. The germline CDR1 and CDR2 sequences are MNHEY and SMNVEV (reference sequence). Donors each contributed one blood sample measuring less than 3 ml. Whole blood without T cell sorting served as the source of isolated total RNA. This chain uses TRBV27 with TRBJ2-1; the TCRdb D gene call, TRBD1, has no DNA to confirm it. Sequencing was performed on blood. This sequence originates from a human donor with ulcerative colitis or Crohn's disease, or a healthy co-twin of an affected twin (not recorded which). This chain's CDR3 is CASSLFPERPLNEQFF.